The TCR beta chain described here comes from a study of blood T cell repertoires in COVID-19. Study-wide context: COVID-19 samples collected from the United States, Italy and Spain covered acute and convalescent phases. From T cells, B-cell-depleted T cells, or PBMCs came the material, which was cDNA or gDNA.

As handled by the study authors: The assay estimated nucleated cells by amplifying reference gene primers. Profiled with immunoSEQ multiplex PCR; TCRdb holds only in-frame clones, not every one. V, J and clone size were drawn from that table, and D and trimming were deduced from the DNA. The sample shows 8,500 to 14,000 clones, 75% to 90% of them seen only once. The CDR3 runs 15 residues. Germline-derived CDR1 and CDR2 are SGHVS and FQNEAQ. Trimming took off 5 bases at V and 2 bases at J, with 16 bases between the two ends. This TCR was sampled from a human donor in a cohort sampled during active COVID-19. Material: peripheral blood. J is TRBJ2-7 and V is TRBV7-8, with D maybe TRBD1 (6 bases). The CDR3 DNA sequence: TGTGCCAGCAGCACCTCACCCGGGACACCCTACGAGCAGTACTTC. It specifies CASSTSPGTPYEQYF. Using reference TRBV7-8 and TRBJ2-7 for the parts outside the CDR3, the full variable domain is GAGVSQSPRYKVAKRGQDVALRCDPISGHVSLFWYQQALGQGPEFLTYFQNEAQLDKSGLPSDRFFAERPEGSVSTLKIQRTQQEDSAVYLCASSTSPGTPYEQYFGPGTRLTVT.